Given below is one TCR beta chain in context. This sample is drawn from a study of OX40 agonist ivuxolimab in advanced cancers. The overall study: Those treated in dose escalation had hepatocellular carcinoma, melanoma, renal cell cancer or head and neck cancer. Those enrolled were 82.7% male, with a mean age of roughly 60 years and ages from 23 to 79.

V trimming: 4 bases; J trimming: 7 bases; junction bases outside the gene matches: 1. From germline, CDR1 is MNHEY and CDR2 SVGAGI. The CDR3 has 12 amino acids. Only in-frame clones appear in the TCRdb table, and some are missing; sequencing was by immunoSEQ multiplex PCR. Of some 50,000 clones in the sample, over 80% are singletons; the top ten hold 3% to 3.5%. The clonotype was recovered from an adult with an advanced solid tumor such as melanoma, head and neck, liver or kidney cancer. Specimen: CD4+ or CD8+ T cells sorted from blood, collected in a trial of the OX40 agonist ivuxolimab. The chain recombines TRBV6-5 with TRBJ2-4; the match to TRBD2 covers 7 bases. CDR3 coding DNA: TGTGCCAGCAGTTCAGCGGGGAACATTCAGTACTTC. Translated, it gives CASSSAGNIQYF.